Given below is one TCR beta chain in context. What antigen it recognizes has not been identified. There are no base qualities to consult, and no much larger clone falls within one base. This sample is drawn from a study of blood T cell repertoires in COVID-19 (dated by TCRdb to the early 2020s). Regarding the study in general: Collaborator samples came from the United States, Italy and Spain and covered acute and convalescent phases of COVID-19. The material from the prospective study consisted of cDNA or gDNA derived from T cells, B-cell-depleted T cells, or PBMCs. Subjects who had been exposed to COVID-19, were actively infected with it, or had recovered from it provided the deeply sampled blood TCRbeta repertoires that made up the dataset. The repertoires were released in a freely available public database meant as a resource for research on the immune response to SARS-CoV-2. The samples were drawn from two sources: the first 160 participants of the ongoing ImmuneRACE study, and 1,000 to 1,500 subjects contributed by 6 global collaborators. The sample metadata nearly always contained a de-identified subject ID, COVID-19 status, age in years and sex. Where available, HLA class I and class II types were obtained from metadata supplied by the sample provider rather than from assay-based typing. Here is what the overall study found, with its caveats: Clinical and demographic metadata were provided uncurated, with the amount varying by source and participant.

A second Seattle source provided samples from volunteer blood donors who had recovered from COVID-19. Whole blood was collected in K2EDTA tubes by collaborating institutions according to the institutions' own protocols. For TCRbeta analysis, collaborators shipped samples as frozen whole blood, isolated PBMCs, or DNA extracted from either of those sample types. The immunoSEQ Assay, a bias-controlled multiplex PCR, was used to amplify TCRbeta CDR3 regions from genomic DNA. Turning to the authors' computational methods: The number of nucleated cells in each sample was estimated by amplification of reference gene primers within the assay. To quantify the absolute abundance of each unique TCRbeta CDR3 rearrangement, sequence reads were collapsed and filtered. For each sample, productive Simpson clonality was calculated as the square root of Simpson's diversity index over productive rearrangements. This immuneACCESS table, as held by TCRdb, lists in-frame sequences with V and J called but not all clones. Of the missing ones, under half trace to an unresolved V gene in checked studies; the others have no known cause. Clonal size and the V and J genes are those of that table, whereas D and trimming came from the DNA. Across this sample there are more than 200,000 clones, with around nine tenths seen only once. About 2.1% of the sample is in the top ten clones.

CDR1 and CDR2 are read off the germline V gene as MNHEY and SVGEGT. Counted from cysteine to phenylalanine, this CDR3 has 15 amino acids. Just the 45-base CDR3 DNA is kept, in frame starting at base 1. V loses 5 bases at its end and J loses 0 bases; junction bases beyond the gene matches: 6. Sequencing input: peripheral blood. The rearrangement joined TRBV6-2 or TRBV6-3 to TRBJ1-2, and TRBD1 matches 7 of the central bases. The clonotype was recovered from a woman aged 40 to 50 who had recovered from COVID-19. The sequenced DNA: TGTGCCAGCAGTCCCCGGGACAGACCTAACTATGGCTACACCTTC. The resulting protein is CASSPRDRPNYGYTF.